This T cell receptor (beta chain) derives from a study of PD-1 blockade in classical Hodgkin lymphoma. The CDR3 loop spans 15 amino acids. Germline V gene data show CDR1 as SGHRS and CDR2 as YFSETQ. Trimming took 1 base from V and 2 from J, leaving 10 bases between them. Study-wide findings and caveats: Prior to therapy, complete responders displayed diversity much like that of newly diagnosed patients. Compared with healthy donors, newly diagnosed patients reportedly showed lower baseline TCR diversity.

The time point denotes: cycle 4 day 1 (C4D1), after more than five weeks of nivolumab. Following autologous stem cell transplantation, relapse occurred in every patient, and exposure to brentuximab vedotin varied. A few counts support this clone. Its target is unknown. Sequencing was performed with immunoSEQ multiplex PCR; in TCRdb, only in-frame clones are kept and a portion is missing. The profile shows 85,000 to 90,000 clones, over 75% of them singletons. The chain has TRBV5-1 and TRBJ1-5, with D tentatively TRBD1 (6 bases). The TCR comes from a human donor with classical Hodgkin lymphoma. The material was peripheral blood mononuclear cells (PBMCs), obtained before the fourth cycle of nivolumab. CDR3 loop: CASSLQGLGNQPQHF. The DNA of the CDR3 is TGCGCCAGCAGCTTGCAGGGGTTAGGCAATCAGCCCCAGCATTTT.